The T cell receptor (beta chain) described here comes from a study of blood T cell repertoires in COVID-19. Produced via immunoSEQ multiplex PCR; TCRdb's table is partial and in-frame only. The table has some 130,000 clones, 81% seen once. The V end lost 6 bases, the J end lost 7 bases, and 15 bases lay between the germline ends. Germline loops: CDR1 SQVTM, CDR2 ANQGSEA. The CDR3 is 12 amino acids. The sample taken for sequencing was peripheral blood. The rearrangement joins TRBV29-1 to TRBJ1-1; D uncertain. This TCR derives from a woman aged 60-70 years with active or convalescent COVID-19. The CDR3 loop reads CSVRLDGYEAFF. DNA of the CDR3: TGCAGCGTCAGACTCGACGGTTATGAAGCTTTCTTT.